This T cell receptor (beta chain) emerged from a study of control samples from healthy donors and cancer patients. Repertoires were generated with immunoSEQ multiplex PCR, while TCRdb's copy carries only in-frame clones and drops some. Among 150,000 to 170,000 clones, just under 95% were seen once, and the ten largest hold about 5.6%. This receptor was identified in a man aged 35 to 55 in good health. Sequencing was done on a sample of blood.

The CDR3 spells CASSEARWGQTQPQHF. The CDR3 DNA is TGTGCCAGCAGTGAAGCGAGGTGGGGCCAAACTCAGCCCCAGCATTTT. The V call is TRBV6-1, the J call TRBJ1-5, with a possible D match to TRBD1 (5 bases). The germline V gene has CDR1 MNHNS and CDR2 SASEGT. The CDR3 loop spans 16 amino acids. Trimming cost V 0 bases and J 6 bases, with 15 bases left between them.